These T cell receptor beta chains were read from a single sample in a study of Graves' ophthalmopathy and Graves' hyperthyroidism. MiXCR was run by TCRdb on the multiplex PCR reads, yielding one entry per CDR3 protein. The repertoire consists of 650,000 to 900,000 distinct CDR3 sequences, with 40% occurring once and the leading ten covering roughly 45%. Sequenced sample: peripheral blood. The receptors come from an adult man with Graves' ophthalmopathy. The CDR3 runs from the conserved cysteine through the conserved F or W. The D gene is left open where the match is weak. Clone size is not always given. Where it is, it says once, few, many or a class for expanded clones.

V gene,D gene,clone size,J gene,CDR3 length,CDR3 DNA,CDR3 protein
TRBV12-3/TRBV12-4,-,-,TRBJ2-7,14,TGTGCCAGCAGTTTCGGCGTACGCTCCTACGAGCAGTACTTC,CASSFGVRSYEQYF
TRBV10-2,TRBD1,-,TRBJ1-5,14,TGCGCCAGCAGTGAGTCAGGGGGCGGTCAGCCCCAGCATTTT,CASSESGGGQPQHF
TRBV10-3,-,-,TRBJ1-2,15,TGTGCCATCAGCGGACACGAGAGTGACAACTATGGCTACACCTTC,CAISGHESDNYGYTF
TRBV15,TRBD1,many,TRBJ2-6,17,TGTGCCACCAGCAGAGATGGGACAGGGGCCGGGGCCAACGTCCTGACTTTC,CATSRDGTGAGANVLTF
TRBV27,-,many,TRBJ1-5,13,TGTGCCAGCAGCCAGGTTAGCAATCAGCCCCAGCATTTT,CASSQVSNQPQHF
TRBV7-9,-,-,TRBJ2-2,12,TGCGCCGGCAGCTTAATAGCCAGGGGGCTGTTTTTT,CAGSLIARGLFF
TRBV6-5,-,few,TRBJ2-5,14,TGTGCCAGCAGTTACCGAGGGGGGAGAGAGACCCAGTACTTC,CASSYRGGRETQYF
TRBV2,TRBD1,-,TRBJ1-2,16,TGTGCCAGCAGTCAAGGCGGTACAGGGGTTAACTATGGCTACACCTTC,CASSQGGTGVNYGYTF
TRBV20-1,-,-,TRBJ1-4,17,TGCAGTGCAGACGCAGGGGACCCTATCCGCGCGGGTGAAAAACTGTTTTTT,CSADAGDPIRAGEKLFF
TRBV18,TRBD1,once,TRBJ2-7,14,TGTGCCAGCTCACCACGGGCAGGGGGCTACGAGCAGTACTTC,CASSPRAGGYEQYF
TRBV7-9,TRBD2,few,TRBJ2-5,16,TGTGCCAGCAGCTTAGGAATTAGCGGGGGACAAGAGACCCAGTACTTC,CASSLGISGGQETQYF
TRBV2,-,many,TRBJ2-5,11,TGTGCCAGCGCCCGAAGGGAGACCCAGTACTTC,CASARRETQYF
TRBV11-2,TRBD2,-,TRBJ2-7,16,TGTGCCAGCAGCCGGACTAGCGGGGGATATCGGGACGAGCAGTACTTC,CASSRTSGGYRDEQYF
TRBV7-2,-,-,TRBJ2-7,11,TGTGCCAGCATGTCCCCCTACGAGCAGTACTTC,CASMSPYEQYF
TRBV10-3,-,few,TRBJ2-7,15,TGTGCCAGCAGTTACCGACACGAACAGCTGTACGAGCAGTACTTC,CASSYRHEQLYEQYF
TRBV10-3,TRBD1,-,TRBJ1-2,16,TGTGCCAGCAGTTCCCGGGACAGAATTACTAACTATGGCTACACCTTC,CASSSRDRITNYGYTF
TRBV19,-,few,TRBJ1-1,17,TGTGCCAGTACCCATCGGTCCCCCAAGGTCCGGAACACTGAAGCTTTCTTT,CASTHRSPKVRNTEAFF
TRBV24-1,-,many,TRBJ1-2,15,TGTGCCACCAGTTCCGGCAAAAGACCTAACTATGGCTACACCTTC,CATSSGKRPNYGYTF
TRBV13,TRBD1,few,TRBJ1-2,14,TGTGCCAGCAGCGGACCAGGGGGCGCAAATGGCTACACCTTC,CASSGPGGANGYTF
TRBV4-1,-,few,TRBJ1-5,15,TGCGCCAGCAGCCAAGATCCTACAGGGTCTCAGCCCCAGCATTTT,CASSQDPTGSQPQHF
TRBV24-1,-,many,TRBJ1-5,15,TGTGCCACCAGTGATCCCAGGCGTAGCAATCAGCCCCAGCATTTT,CATSDPRRSNQPQHF
TRBV19,TRBD1,few,TRBJ1-5,16,TGTGCCAGTAGTAGGGAAACAGGGGGCTGGGGTCAGCCCCAGCATTTT,CASSRETGGWGQPQHF